The present T cell receptor (beta chain) was sequenced within a study of T-cell reconstitution after alpha-beta-depleted transplantation in children. Study results and caveats: Where alpha-beta T cells came from about two months after transplant was reportedly several hundred expanded graft clones.

Many counts were recorded for this clonotype. The target antigen is unknown. Library preparation (for TCRbeta) was performed with unique molecular identifiers. MiXCR, run by TCRdb on the PCR reads, gives a single entry per CDR3 protein. The sample shows hundreds of thousands of distinct CDR3 sequences, roughly 25% of them seen only once. Germline CDR1 SGHTA, CDR2 FQGNSA. This CDR3 comprises 13 residues. The V end was cut by 6 bases, the J end by 2 bases, with 11 bases between. V is TRBV7-2 and J is TRBJ2-7; no firm D call. The material was PBMCs, obtained before TCRalphabeta/CD19-depleted stem cell transplant. This receptor was taken from a girl aged 2 to 9 with Fanconi anemia, due to receive a stem cell transplant. The CDR3 DNA is TGTGCCAGCAGTTACGGGCCGACCTACGAGCAGTACTTC. It codes for CASSYGPTYEQYF.